The sequence of this TCR beta chain was determined in a study of Ad26.COV2.S vaccination and SARS-CoV-2 variants. Sequencing used immunoSEQ multiplex PCR; TCRdb keeps in-frame clones, though not all of them. The data contain about 400,000 clones, 75% to 90% of them singletons. Treatment noted: 19 received Ad26.COV2.S at low or high dose, single or two shots; about 5 received placebo; per-sample allocation not given. The samples date from day 63 after the first vaccine or placebo injection. Germline V gene sequence: CDR1 LGHDT, CDR2 YNNKEL (reference sequence). V was pared by 1 base and J by 8 bases, with 14 bases between. This CDR3 spans 14 amino acids.

The TCR comes from a person aged 18-65 years who received the Ad26.COV2.S COVID-19 vaccine or a placebo. This chain connects TRBV3-1 (or the pseudogene TRBV3-2) to TRBJ1-2, with D possibly TRBD1 on 5 matching bases. Sequenced material: peripheral blood, taken in a trial of Ad26.COV2.S vaccine versus placebo. The DNA of the CDR3 is TGTGCCAGCAGCCAAGGGGACGTCCTGGGAGGCTACACCTTC. Translation: CASSQGDVLGGYTF.